Listed below are T cell receptor beta chains from one sample, sequenced in a study of blood T cell repertoires in COVID-19. TCRdb's copy holds only in-frame clones and misses some; the assay was immunoSEQ multiplex PCR. This sample has fewer than 400,000 clones, with about nine tenths found just once. Source material: PBMCs or T cells enriched from blood (not recorded which). The receptor source for this set is a man in his sixties who had recovered from COVID-19. Both conserved end residues are part of each CDR3. Each record gives: D gene, J gene, clone size, V gene, CDR3 DNA, CDR3 protein. D genes are given only for firm matches. The listing skips clone size in some rows; elsewhere it reads once, few, many or a size class.

. | TRBJ1-2 | . | TRBV7-8 | TGTGCCAGCAGACGACGTATTTATGGCTACACCTTC | CASRRRIYGYTF
. | TRBJ1-1 | . | TRBV6-5 | TGTGCCAGCAGGAACCCATCGGACACTGAAGCTTTCTTT | CASRNPSDTEAFF
TRBD1 | TRBJ1-5 | once | TRBV28 | TGTGCCAGCAGCCCCTCAGGGGGACATCAGCCCCAGCATTTT | CASSPSGGHQPQHF
TRBD2 | TRBJ2-1 | . | TRBV5-1 | TGCGCCAGCAGCTCGCCGGCGGGAGAGGTCGATGAGCAGTTCTTC | CASSSPAGEVDEQFF
. | TRBJ1-2 | . | TRBV24-1 | TGTGCCACCAGTGATTTCGACAGGAACTATGGCTACACCTTC | CATSDFDRNYGYTF
TRBD1 | TRBJ2-1 | few | TRBV6-5 | TGTGCCAGCAGACCGACAGGGACCAATGAGCAGTTCTTC | CASRPTGTNEQFF
TRBD1 | TRBJ1-2 | once | TRBV29-1 | TGCAGCGTTGGGGGAGAGGGACAGGGGGTTCGCTTTGGCTACACCTTC | CSVGGEGQGVRFGYTF
TRBD1 | TRBJ2-7 | . | TRBV29-1 | TGCAGCGTTGGGAGGACAGGGGCCCCCTACGAGCAGTACTTC | CSVGRTGAPYEQYF
TRBD2 | TRBJ2-7 | . | TRBV6-2/TRBV6-3 | TGTGCCAGCAGTACCCCGGGACTAGCGGCCTACGAGCAGTACTTC | CASSTPGLAAYEQYF
. | TRBJ2-2 | . | TRBV27 | TGTGCCAGCAGTCCGCGGTTGGTCACCGGGGAGCTGTTTTTT | CASSPRLVTGELFF
. | TRBJ2-1 | . | TRBV24-1 | TGTGCCACCAGTGATTTGTCGGTCGCCTACAATGAGCAGTTCTTC | CATSDLSVAYNEQFF
. | TRBJ1-2 | . | TRBV7-2 | TGTGCCAGCAGCCCCGTTCCGGGGGGGAGCTATGGCTACACCTTC | CASSPVPGGSYGYTF
. | TRBJ2-5 | . | TRBV5-4 | TGTGCCAGCAGCTTGGCCCAGGGGCAGGAGACCCAGTACTTC | CASSLAQGQETQYF
. | TRBJ2-7 | . | TRBV5-1 | TGCGCCAGCAGCTTGGTTGGTAGCGTCCCTAGGGAGCAGTACTTC | CASSLVGSVPREQYF
. | TRBJ1-1 | . | TRBV5-1 | TGCGCCACTCAAAAGGAGGTGAACACTGAAGCTTTCTTT | CATQKEVNTEAFF
. | TRBJ2-7 | . | TRBV11-2 | TGTGCCAGCAGCTTAGATATGTGGCAGGGGACCCACGAGCAGTACTTC | CASSLDMWQGTHEQYF
TRBD2 | TRBJ2-3 | once | TRBV5-6 | TGTGCCAGCAGACCGTTGGAGATGGTGCGGGAGCATGCAGATACGCAGTATTTT | CASRPLEMVREHADTQYF
TRBD1 | TRBJ2-7 | . | TRBV28 | TGTGCCAGCAACTTAGTCGGGACAGCCTCCTACGAGCAGTACTTC | CASNLVGTASYEQYF
TRBD1 | TRBJ1-5 | . | TRBV30 | TGTGCCTGGAGTACAGACAGGGGGCAATATCAGCCCCAGCATTTT | CAWSTDRGQYQPQHF
TRBD2 | TRBJ2-5 | . | TRBV4-1 | TGCGCCAGCAGCCAAGATAGGGCTAGCGGTGAGACCCAGTACTTC | CASSQDRASGETQYF
. | TRBJ2-2 | . | TRBV5-4 | TGTGCCAGCAGCTTGGGTCGGGGAACGAACACCGGGGAGCTGTTTTTT | CASSLGRGTNTGELFF
. | TRBJ2-1 | once | TRBV5-1 | TGCGCCAGCAGCTTGAGGGAAACCCAGGGTGAGCAGTTCTTC | CASSLRETQGEQFF
. | TRBJ2-2 | . | TRBV7-3 | TGTGCCAGCAGCCCAGAGAACACCGGGGAGCTGTTTTTT | CASSPENTGELFF
. | TRBJ2-7 | . | TRBV3-1/TRBV3-2 | TGTGCCAGCAGCCTGGGACCGAATGGAGGGGAGCAGTACTTC | CASSLGPNGGEQYF
TRBD2 | TRBJ2-5 | once | TRBV7-6 | TGTGCCAGCAGCCTAAAGCGGGATGGGCGAGAGACCCAGTACTTC | CASSLKRDGRETQYF
TRBD1 | TRBJ1-5 | . | TRBV6-2/TRBV6-3 | TGTGCCAGCAGCCCGGACAGGGCTCAGCCCCAGCATTTT | CASSPDRAQPQHF
TRBD1 | TRBJ1-4 | . | TRBV5-1 | TGCGCCAGCAGCTTGGGGGACAGGATTAATGAAAAACTGTTTTTT | CASSLGDRINEKLFF
TRBD1 | TRBJ2-4 | . | TRBV28 | TGTGCCAGCAGCTACGGGACAGGGGTCGAAAACATTCAGTACTTC | CASSYGTGVENIQYF
. | TRBJ1-1 | . | TRBV28 | TGTGCCAGCAGTTTAGGGCCCCAATTGAACACTGAAGCTTTCTTT | CASSLGPQLNTEAFF
. | TRBJ1-1 | . | TRBV12-3/TRBV12-4 | TGTGCCAGCAGTTTTGACTACAACACTGAAGCTTTCTTT | CASSFDYNTEAFF
. | TRBJ2-5 | . | TRBV27 | TGTGCCAGCAGTAACAGACCGGGACACCCGACGGAGACCCAGTACTTC | CASSNRPGHPTETQYF
. | TRBJ1-2 | . | TRBV6-6 | TGTGCCAGCAGACTCAGGGGTGACTATGGCTACACCTTC | CASRLRGDYGYTF
. | TRBJ2-2 | . | TRBV3-1/TRBV3-2 | TGTGCCAGCAGGGCCCTCGGGGTTTTGGTCACCGGGGAGCTGTTTTTT | CASRALGVLVTGELFF
TRBD1 | TRBJ2-7 | . | TRBV30 | TGTGCCTGGAGTGTAAGGGGGCCGGGCGAGCAGTACTTC | CAWSVRGPGEQYF
. | TRBJ1-4 | . | TRBV29-1 | TGCAGCGTTCGCGGGACTCCAGGCGAGAATGAAAAACTGTTTTTT | CSVRGTPGENEKLFF
TRBD2 | TRBJ2-1 | . | TRBV5-1 | TGCGCCAGCTCTCTAGCGGGAGAGGCATCCTACAATGAGCAGTTCTTC | CASSLAGEASYNEQFF
. | TRBJ2-1 | once | TRBV7-2 | TGTGCCAGCAGCTCCGGGAGCTCCTACAATGAGCAGTTCTTC | CASSSGSSYNEQFF
. | TRBJ2-2 | . | TRBV5-1 | TGCGCCAGCAGCTTCTCGCAGGGTGGAACCGGGGAGCTGTTTTTT | CASSFSQGGTGELFF
. | TRBJ1-6 | . | TRBV12-3/TRBV12-4 | TGTGCCAGCAGTTCGTTTGAGGGTTCACCCCTCCACTTT | CASSSFEGSPLHF
. | TRBJ2-3 | . | TRBV7-9 | TGTGCCAGCAGCTCCACGGGTGGGGATACGCAGTATTTT | CASSSTGGDTQYF
. | TRBJ1-5 | . | TRBV7-2 | TGTGCCAGCAGTCCCGACAGAAATCAGCCCCAGCATTTT | CASSPDRNQPQHF
TRBD1 | TRBJ2-7 | . | TRBV7-6 | TGTGCCAGCAGCTTAGTGGGGACAGGGACCTACGAGCAGTACTTC | CASSLVGTGTYEQYF
. | TRBJ1-1 | once | TRBV5-1 | TGCGCCAGCAGCTTGGCTTCAGGGGCAGGGAACACTGAAGCTTTCTTT | CASSLASGAGNTEAFF
TRBD2 | TRBJ2-7 | . | TRBV5-1 | TGCGCCAGCAGCCCAGGGACTAGTAAGGGCGAGCAGTACTTC | CASSPGTSKGEQYF